Many counts were recorded for the clone carrying this TCR beta chain. Its target is not known. This sample stems from a study of response to subunit inactivated influenza vaccine. Notes on the study in general: The authors offered the suggestion that each seasonal influenza vaccination recruits few new T cells.

Germline V gives CDR1 SGDLS, CDR2 YYNGEE. CDR3 length: 16 amino acids. The V segment lost 3 bases and the J segment 3 bases; nucleotides outside the gene matches: 8. Using its own MiXCR run on the RT-PCR reads, TCRdb lists one record per CDR3 protein. The table shows 450,000 to 500,000 distinct CDR3 sequences, with approximately 11% occurring only once. The source was PBMCs from blood, collected roughly 45 days after vaccination. The TCR comes from a man in his fifties who received an inactivated influenza vaccine. The chain couples TRBV9 to TRBJ2-3; 9 positions match TRBD2. The CDR3: CASSGYSGSSTDTQYF. The DNA for the CDR3 is TGTGCCAGCAGCGGCTATAGCGGGAGCTCGACAGATACGCAGTATTTT.